This T cell receptor beta chain is drawn from a study of blood T cells in healthy people across ages. Study background: Every two T cells gave about one barcoded beta molecule via template switching. The study's findings and limits: More naive CD4+ cells and higher diversity were found in long-lived than in aged donors. Per million T cells, the diversity of TCR beta decreased roughly linearly as age advanced.

The V segment lost 0 bases and the J segment 1 base; nucleotides outside the gene matches: 5. The CDR3 has 16 amino acids. Germline loops: CDR1 SGDLS, CDR2 YYNGEE. To note about this clonotype: Its antigen is unknown.

Together with a sample-barcoded 5' primer, a J-beta primer mix was included in a second PCR lasting about 6 to 11 cycles. CDR3-containing paired-end reads numbered at least 2.5 million in each sample. TCRdb reanalysed the 5' RACE reads using MiXCR and keeps one entry per CDR3 protein. The table records over 1,500,000 distinct CDR3 sequences, approximately 39% of them present only once. What was sequenced was blood. The source is a human donor in good health. This chain connects TRBV9 to TRBJ2-7; 9 positions agree with TRBD1. In nucleotides, the CDR3 is TGTGCCAGCAGCGTAGGCGCCGGGACAGGGTCCTACGAGCAGTACTTC. It encodes CASSVGAGTGSYEQYF.